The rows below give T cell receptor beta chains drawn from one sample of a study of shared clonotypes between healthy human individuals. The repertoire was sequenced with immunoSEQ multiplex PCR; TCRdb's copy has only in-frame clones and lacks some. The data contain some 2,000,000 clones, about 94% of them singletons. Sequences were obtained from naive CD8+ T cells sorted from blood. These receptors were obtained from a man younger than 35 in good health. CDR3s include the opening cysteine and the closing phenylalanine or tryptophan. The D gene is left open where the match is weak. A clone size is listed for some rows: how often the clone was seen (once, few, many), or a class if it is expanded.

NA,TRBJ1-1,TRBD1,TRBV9,TGTGCCAGCAGCGTTGGGACAGGGGGTATCACTGAAGCTTTCTTT,CASSVGTGGITEAFF
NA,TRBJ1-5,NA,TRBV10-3,TGTGCCATCAGTGAAGTTTTAGAGGGCAATCAGCCCCAGCATTTT,CAISEVLEGNQPQHF
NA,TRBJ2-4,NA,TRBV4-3,TGCGCCAGCAGCCAAGATTCCAGGGCCCTAGCCAAAAACATTCAGTACTTC,CASSQDSRALAKNIQYF
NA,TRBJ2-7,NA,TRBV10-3,TGTGCCATCAGTGAGTCCGATCGCGAGCAGTACTTC,CAISESDREQYF
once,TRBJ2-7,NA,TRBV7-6,TGTGCCAGCAGCTTGTTCAGGGGCGCTGGCTACGAGCAGTACTTC,CASSLFRGAGYEQYF
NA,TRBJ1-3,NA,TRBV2,TGTGCCAGCAGTGCCGGACAGACTCCAGGAAACACCATATATTTT,CASSAGQTPGNTIYF
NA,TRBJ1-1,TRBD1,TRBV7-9,TGTGCCAGCAGCCTGCGACAGGGTCTGGTCCAGACAGAAGCTTTCTTT,CASSLRQGLVQTEAFF
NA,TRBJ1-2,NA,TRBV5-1,TGCGCCAGCAGCCCCCCCCGTTTTGGGGACTATGGCTACACCTTC,CASSPPRFGDYGYTF
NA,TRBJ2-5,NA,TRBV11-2,TGTGCCAGCAGCTTCGACAGGTACCAAGAGACCCAGTACTTC,CASSFDRYQETQYF
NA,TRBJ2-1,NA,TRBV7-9,TGTGCCAGCAGCTGGAAAGGGGGGCATGAGCAGTTCTTC,CASSWKGGHEQFF